A single sample gave rise to the 13 T cell receptor beta chains below, sequenced in a study of breast tumors, draining lymph nodes, adjacent tissues. Axillary draining lymph nodes of breast cancer patients supplied the node samples. TCRdb passed the multiplex PCR reads through MiXCR, listing each CDR3 protein once. The sample lists approximately 90,000 distinct CDR3 sequences, approximately 30% occurring once. The sequenced sample consisted of axillary lymph node tissue. Receptor source: a female donor with breast cancer. Some clones in this sample may be carry-over from other donors' samples.

This clonotype was recorded at least ten times. The chain joins TRBV5-4 to TRBJ1-2, with D possibly TRBD1 on 5 matching bases. This CDR3 is 14 amino acids long. Trimming took off 4 bases at V and 0 bases at J, with 10 bases between the two ends. The germline V gene has CDR1 SGHNT and CDR2 YYREEE (reference sequence). CDR3 loop: CASSPQGSNYGYTF. In DNA form, the CDR3 reads TGTGCCAGCAGCCCGCAGGGATCTAACTATGGCTACACCTTC.

This clonotype was seen at least ten times. The genes are TRBV19 and TRBJ2-2; D ambiguous. V lost 6 bases and J lost 2, with 7 bases in between. CDR1 is LNHDA and CDR2 is SQIVND in the germline V gene (reference sequence). The CDR3 sequence is 13 residues long. The DNA of the CDR3 is TGTGCCAGTAGATTCGGCAACACCGGGGAGCTGTTTTTT. Protein sequence: CASRFGNTGELFF.

This clonotype occurred many times. V usage is TRBV20-1 and J usage is TRBJ2-6; D assignment may be TRBD1 or TRBD2 (5 bases each). From germline, CDR1 is DFQATT and CDR2 SNEGSKA (reference sequence). Deletions cut 6 bases from V and 2 bases from J, with 11 bases between. This CDR3 contains 14 residues. In DNA, the CDR3 is TGCAGTGCACGGGAAGGGGCTGGGGCCAACGTCCTGACTTTC. As protein: CSAREGAGANVLTF.

This clonotype was seen at least ten times. The rearrangement uses TRBV7-2 and TRBJ1-3; maybe TRBD1 (6 bases). The V end lost 6 bases, the J end lost 4 bases, and 10 bases lay between the germline ends. The V gene's germline CDR1 is SGHTA and CDR2 FQGNSA. This CDR3 region has 13 residues. CDR3 nucleotides: TGTGCCAGCAGTTCAGGGGCAGGAAACACCATATATTTT. It codes for CASSSGAGNTIYF. Full variable domain (missing parts from reference TRBV7-2 and TRBJ1-3): GAGVSQSPSNKVTEKGKDVELRCDPISGHTALYWYRQSLGQGLEFLIYFQGNSAPDKSGLPSDRFSAERTGGSVSTLTIQRTQQEDSAVYLCASSSGAGNTIYFGEGSWLTVV.

About this clonotype: No DNA is shown, since the ends of the CDR3 on it are uncertain; the CDR3 is the one TCRdb lists. The chain recombines TRBV7-8 with TRBJ1-6. The CDR3 spans 20 residues, counting both ends. Germline CDR1 and CDR2: SGHVS and FQNEAQ. CDR3 region: CDSSFYICSARASYNSPLHF.

This clonotype was found many times. The chain uses TRBV6-6 and TRBJ2-1; 10 bases agree with TRBD1. The V gene's germline CDR1 is MNHNY and CDR2 SVGAGI (reference sequence). CDR3 size: 16 residues. J was trimmed by 8 bases and V by 5 bases; bases with no gene match: 12. The CDR3 protein is CASSKTGTGVFHEQFF. The CDR3 DNA sequence: TGTGCCAGCAGTAAAACCGGGACAGGGGTCTTCCATGAGCAGTTCTTC.

In its sample, this clonotype was seen many times. This rearrangement joins TRBV20-1 to TRBJ2-2; D uncertain. V was clipped by 0 bases and J by 7 bases, with 9 bases between them. This CDR3 is 13 amino acids long. CDR1 DFQATT and CDR2 SNEGSKA come from the germline V gene (reference sequence). The CDR3 DNA reads TGCAGTGCTAGAGATCTGGCGGTCGGGGAGCTGTTTTTT. Translated, it gives CSARDLAVGELFF.

This clonotype was picked up many times. The chain uses TRBV30 and TRBJ1-2; tentatively, D is TRBD1 (6 bases). This CDR3 has 12 amino acids. Between the trimmed V and J ends, which lost 1 base and 4 bases, there was a span of 7 bases. CDR1 is GTSNPN, CDR2 SVGIG, per germline (reference sequence). The CDR3 DNA reads as TGTGCCTGGAGTGCACAGGGCTATGGCTACACCTTC. Translating gives CAWSAQGYGYTF. Full variable domain (outside the CDR3, taken from reference TRBV30 and TRBJ1-2): SQTIHQWPATLVQPVGSPLSLECTVEGTSNPNLYWYRQAAGRGLQLLFYSVGIGQISSEVPQNLSASRPQDRQFILSSKKLLLSDSGFYLCAWSAQGYGYTFGSGTRLTVV.

On this clonotype: Being one base from a much bigger clone, this may be a read error. The chain combines TRBV11-3 with TRBJ2-1; 9 positions agree with TRBD2. Germline V gene lookup returns CDR1 SGHNT and CDR2 YENEEA. The CDR3 runs to 16 residues. CDR3 protein: CASSLRGGRARNEQLF. As DNA, the CDR3 is TGTGCCAGCAGCCTAAGGGGCGGGAGGGCCCGCAATGAGCAGCTCTTC.

This clonotype was detected once. An end of the junction does not agree with germline; a read error may underlie this. The rearrangement joins TRBV20-1 to TRBJ1-2; maybe TRBD1 (6 bases). Germline CDR1 reads DFQATT; CDR2 reads SNEGSKA (reference sequence). CDR3 length: 15 residues. In DNA form, the CDR3 reads TGCAGTGCTAGCCGAGCCAGACAGGCTCCCTATGGCCACACCTTC. It is translated as CSASRARQAPYGHTF.

This clonotype was seen at least ten times. The gene calls are TRBV12-3 or TRBV12-4 and TRBJ2-6; tentatively, D is TRBD1 or TRBD2 (6 bases each). The CDR3 has 16 residues. Trimming left V 6 bases short and J 4 bases short, with 16 bases between. CDR3 sequence: CASSQGTPWGANVLTF. The CDR3 bases are TGTGCCAGCAGCCAGGGGACTCCCTGGGGGGCCAACGTCCTGACTTTC.

There are many counts of this clonotype. This chain connects TRBV10-3 to TRBJ2-7; D tentatively reads TRBD1 or TRBD2 (5 bases each). The V gene lost 4 bases and the J gene lost 4 bases, with 11 bases spanning the gap. Germline-derived CDR1 and CDR2 are ENHRY and SYGVKD. The CDR3 is made up of 13 amino acids. For the CDR3, the DNA is TGTGCCATCAGTGCCGGGACCCAATACGAGCAGTACTTC. Translating it yields CAISAGTQYEQYF.

This clonotype was picked up many times. The chain joins TRBV19 to TRBJ2-7, with 8 bases aligning to TRBD1. The germline V gene has CDR1 LNHDA and CDR2 SQIVND (reference sequence). The trim removed 2 bases at V and 3 bases at J, leaving 6 bases unmatched. The CDR3 has 15 amino acids. For the CDR3, the DNA is TGTGCCAGTAGTATAACAGGGGGTCTTTACTACGAGCAGTACTTC. This translates into CASSITGGLYYEQYF.